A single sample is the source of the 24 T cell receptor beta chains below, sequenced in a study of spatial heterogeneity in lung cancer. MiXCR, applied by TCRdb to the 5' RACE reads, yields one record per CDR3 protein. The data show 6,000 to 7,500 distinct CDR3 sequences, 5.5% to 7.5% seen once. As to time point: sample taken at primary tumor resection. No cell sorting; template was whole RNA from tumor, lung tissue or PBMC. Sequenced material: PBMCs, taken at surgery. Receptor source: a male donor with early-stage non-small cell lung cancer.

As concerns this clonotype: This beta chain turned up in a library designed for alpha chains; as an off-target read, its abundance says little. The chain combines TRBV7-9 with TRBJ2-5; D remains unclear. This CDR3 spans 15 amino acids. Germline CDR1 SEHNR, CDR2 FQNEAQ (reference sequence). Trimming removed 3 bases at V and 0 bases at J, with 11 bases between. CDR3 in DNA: TGTGCCAGCAGCTTGGGTAGTTTAGACCAAGAGACCCAGTACTTC. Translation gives CASSLGSLDQETQYF.

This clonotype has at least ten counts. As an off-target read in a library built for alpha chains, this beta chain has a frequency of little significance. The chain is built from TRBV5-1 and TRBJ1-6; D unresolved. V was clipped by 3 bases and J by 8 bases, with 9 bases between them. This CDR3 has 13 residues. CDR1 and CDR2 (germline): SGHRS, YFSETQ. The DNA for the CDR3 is TGCGCCAGCAGCTCCGACCCGGATTCACCCCTCCACTTT. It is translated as CASSSDPDSPLHF.

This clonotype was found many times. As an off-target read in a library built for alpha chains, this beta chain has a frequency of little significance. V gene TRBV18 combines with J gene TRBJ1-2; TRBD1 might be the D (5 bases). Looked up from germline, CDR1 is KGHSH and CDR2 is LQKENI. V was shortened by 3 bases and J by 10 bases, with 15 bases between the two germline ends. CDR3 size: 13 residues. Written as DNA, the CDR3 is TGTGCCAGCTCACCTGGTTCGTCGGGGGACTACACCTTC. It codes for CASSPGSSGDYTF.

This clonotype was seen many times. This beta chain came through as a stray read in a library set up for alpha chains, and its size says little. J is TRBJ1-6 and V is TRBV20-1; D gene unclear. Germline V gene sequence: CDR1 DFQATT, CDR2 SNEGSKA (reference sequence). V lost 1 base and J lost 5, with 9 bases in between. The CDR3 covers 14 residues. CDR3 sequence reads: CSARGQDHNSPLHF. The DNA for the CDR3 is TGCAGTGCTAGAGGCCAGGATCATAATTCACCCCTCCACTTT.

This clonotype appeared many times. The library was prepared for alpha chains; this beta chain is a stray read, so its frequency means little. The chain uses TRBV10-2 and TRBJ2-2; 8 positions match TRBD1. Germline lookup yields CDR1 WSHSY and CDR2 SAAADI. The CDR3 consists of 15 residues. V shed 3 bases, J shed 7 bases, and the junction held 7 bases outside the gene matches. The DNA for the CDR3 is TGCGCCAGCAGTGAATTCAGGGGGCGTGACGGGGAGCTGTTTTTT. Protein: CASSEFRGRDGELFF.

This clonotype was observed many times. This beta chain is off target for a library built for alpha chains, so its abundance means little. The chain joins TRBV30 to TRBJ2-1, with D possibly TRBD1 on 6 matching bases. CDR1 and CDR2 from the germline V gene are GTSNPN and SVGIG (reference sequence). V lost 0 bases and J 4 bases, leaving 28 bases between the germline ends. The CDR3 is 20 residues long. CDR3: CAWSVFRQGRFGGPYNEQFF. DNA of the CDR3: TGTGCCTGGAGTGTCTTTAGGCAGGGGAGATTCGGCGGGCCGTACAATGAGCAGTTCTTC. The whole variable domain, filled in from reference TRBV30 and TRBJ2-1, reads SQTIHQWPATLVQPVGSPLSLECTVEGTSNPNLYWYRQAAGRGLQLLFYSVGIGQISSEVPQNLSASRPQDRQFILSSKKLLLSDSGFYLCAWSVFRQGRFGGPYNEQFFGPGTRLTVL.

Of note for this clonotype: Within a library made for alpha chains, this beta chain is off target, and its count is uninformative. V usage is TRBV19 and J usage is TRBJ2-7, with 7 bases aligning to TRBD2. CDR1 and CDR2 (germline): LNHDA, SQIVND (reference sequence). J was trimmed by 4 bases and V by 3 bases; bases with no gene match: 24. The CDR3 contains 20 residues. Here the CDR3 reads CASSIGLAGDLLNGHYEQYF. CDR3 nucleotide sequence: TGTGCCAGTAGTATTGGTTTGGCGGGGGACCTGCTAAACGGCCATTACGAGCAGTACTTC.

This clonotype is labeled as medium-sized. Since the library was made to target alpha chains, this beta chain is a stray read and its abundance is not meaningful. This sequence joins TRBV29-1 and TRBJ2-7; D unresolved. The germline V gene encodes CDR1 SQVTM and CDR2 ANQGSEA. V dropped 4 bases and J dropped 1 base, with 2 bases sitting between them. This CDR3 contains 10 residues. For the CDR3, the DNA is TGCAGCGTTGGATCCTACGAGCAGTACTTC. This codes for CSVGSYEQYF.

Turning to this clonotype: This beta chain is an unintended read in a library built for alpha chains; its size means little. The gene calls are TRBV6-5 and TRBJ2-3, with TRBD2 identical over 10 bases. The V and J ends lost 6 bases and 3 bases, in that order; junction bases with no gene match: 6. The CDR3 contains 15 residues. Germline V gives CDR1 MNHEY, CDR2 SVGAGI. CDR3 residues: CASSPSGSQTDTQYF. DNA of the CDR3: TGTGCCAGCAGCCCTAGCGGGAGCCAGACAGATACGCAGTATTTT.

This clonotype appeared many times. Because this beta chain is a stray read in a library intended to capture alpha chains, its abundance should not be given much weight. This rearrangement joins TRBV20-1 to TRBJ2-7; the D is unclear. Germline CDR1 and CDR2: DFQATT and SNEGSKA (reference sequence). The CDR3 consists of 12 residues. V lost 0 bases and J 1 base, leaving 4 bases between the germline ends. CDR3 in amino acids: CSARDASYEQYF. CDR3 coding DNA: TGCAGTGCTAGAGACGCGTCCTACGAGCAGTACTTC.

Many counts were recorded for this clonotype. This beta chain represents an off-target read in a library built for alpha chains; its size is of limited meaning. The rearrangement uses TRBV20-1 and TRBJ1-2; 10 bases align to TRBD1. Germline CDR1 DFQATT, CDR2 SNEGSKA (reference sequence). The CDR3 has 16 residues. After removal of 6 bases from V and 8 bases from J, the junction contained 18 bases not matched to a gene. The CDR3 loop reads CSAKPGTGAHAWGYTF. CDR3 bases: TGCAGTGCAAAACCCGGGACAGGGGCGCATGCGTGGGGCTACACCTTC.

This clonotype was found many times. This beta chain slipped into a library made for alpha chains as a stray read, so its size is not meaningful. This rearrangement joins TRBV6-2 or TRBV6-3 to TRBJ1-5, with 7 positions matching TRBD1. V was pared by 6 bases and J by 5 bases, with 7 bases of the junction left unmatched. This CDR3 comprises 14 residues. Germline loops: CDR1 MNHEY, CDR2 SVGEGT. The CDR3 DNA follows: TGTGCCAGCAGGCAGGGGGAGGGGCATCAGCCCCAGCATTTT. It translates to CASRQGEGHQPQHF.

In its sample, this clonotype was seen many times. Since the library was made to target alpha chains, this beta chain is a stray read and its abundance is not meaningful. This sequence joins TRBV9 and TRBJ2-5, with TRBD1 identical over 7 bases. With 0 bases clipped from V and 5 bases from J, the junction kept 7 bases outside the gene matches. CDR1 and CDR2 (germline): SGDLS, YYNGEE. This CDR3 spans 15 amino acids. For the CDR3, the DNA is TGTGCCAGCAGCGTAGAGGGCAGGGGGTCGGAGACCCAGTACTTC. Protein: CASSVEGRGSETQYF.

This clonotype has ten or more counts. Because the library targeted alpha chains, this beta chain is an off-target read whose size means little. The CDR3 region has the DNA TGTGCCACCAGCAGAGATGGTCAGGGAGGGTTGAACACTGAAGCTTTCTTT. Translating gives CATSRDGQGGLNTEAFF. This chain links TRBV15 with TRBJ1-1, with D possibly being TRBD1 (5 bases). Germline CDR1 is LNHNV and CDR2 is YYDKDF (reference sequence). CDR3 size: 17 residues. Trimming left V 0 bases short and J 0 bases short, with 14 bases between.

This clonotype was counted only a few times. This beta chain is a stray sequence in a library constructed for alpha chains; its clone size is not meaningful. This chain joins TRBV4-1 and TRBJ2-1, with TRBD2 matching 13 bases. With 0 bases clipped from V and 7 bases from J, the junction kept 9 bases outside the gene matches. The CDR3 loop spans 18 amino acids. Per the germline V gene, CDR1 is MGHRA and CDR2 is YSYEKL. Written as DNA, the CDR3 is TGCGCCAGCAGCCAAGATACCCAACTAGCGGGAGGGCGTAATGAGCAGTTCTTC. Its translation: CASSQDTQLAGGRNEQFF.

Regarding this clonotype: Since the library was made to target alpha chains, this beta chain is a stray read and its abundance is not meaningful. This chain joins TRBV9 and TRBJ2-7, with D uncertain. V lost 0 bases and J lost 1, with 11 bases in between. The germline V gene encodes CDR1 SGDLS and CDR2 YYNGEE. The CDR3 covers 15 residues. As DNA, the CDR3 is TGTGCCAGCAGCGTAGGGGCGGACGGATCCTACGAGCAGTACTTC. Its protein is CASSVGADGSYEQYF. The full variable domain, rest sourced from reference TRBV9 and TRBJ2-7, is DSGVTQTPKHLITATGQRVTLRCSPRSGDLSVYWYQQSLDQGLQFLIQYYNGEERAKGNILERFSAQQFPDLHSELNLSSLELGDSALYFCASSVGADGSYEQYFGPGTRLTVT.

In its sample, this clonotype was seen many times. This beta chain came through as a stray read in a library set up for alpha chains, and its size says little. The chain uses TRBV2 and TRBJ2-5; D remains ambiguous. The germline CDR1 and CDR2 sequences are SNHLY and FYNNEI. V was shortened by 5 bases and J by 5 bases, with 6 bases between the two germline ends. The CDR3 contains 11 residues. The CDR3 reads CASSPRETQYF. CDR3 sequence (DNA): TGTGCCAGCAGTCCGCGGGAGACCCAGTACTTC.

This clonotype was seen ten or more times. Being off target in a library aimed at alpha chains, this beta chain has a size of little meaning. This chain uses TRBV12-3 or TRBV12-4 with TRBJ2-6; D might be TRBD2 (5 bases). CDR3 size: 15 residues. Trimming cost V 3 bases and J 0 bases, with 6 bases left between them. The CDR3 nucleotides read TGTGCCAGCAGTTTTAGCGTCTCTGGGGCCAACGTCCTGACTTTC. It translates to CASSFSVSGANVLTF.

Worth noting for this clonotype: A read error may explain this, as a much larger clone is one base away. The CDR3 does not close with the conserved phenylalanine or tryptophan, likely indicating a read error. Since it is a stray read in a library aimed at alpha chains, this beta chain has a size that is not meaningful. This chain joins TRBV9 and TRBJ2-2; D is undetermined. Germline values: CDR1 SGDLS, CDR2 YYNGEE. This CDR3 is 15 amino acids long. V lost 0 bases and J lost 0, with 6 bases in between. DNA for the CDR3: TGTGCCAGCAGCGTAGGGCACGCGAACACCGGGGAGCTGTTTCTT. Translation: CASSVGHANTGELFL.

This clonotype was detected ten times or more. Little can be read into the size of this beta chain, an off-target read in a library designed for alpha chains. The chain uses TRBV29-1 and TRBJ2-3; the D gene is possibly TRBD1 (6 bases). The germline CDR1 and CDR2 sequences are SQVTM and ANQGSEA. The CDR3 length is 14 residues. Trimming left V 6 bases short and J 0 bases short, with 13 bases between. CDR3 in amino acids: CSVHRQASTDTQYF. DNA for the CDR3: TGCAGCGTCCATCGACAGGCTAGCACAGATACGCAGTATTTT.

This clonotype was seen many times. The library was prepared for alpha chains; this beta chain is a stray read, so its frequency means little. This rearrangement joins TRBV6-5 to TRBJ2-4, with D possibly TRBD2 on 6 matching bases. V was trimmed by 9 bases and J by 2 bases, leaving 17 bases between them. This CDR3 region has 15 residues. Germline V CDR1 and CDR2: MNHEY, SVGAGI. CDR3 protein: CARGTEGGTKNIQYF. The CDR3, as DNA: TGTGCCAGGGGGACCGAAGGCGGGACCAAAAACATTCAGTACTTC.

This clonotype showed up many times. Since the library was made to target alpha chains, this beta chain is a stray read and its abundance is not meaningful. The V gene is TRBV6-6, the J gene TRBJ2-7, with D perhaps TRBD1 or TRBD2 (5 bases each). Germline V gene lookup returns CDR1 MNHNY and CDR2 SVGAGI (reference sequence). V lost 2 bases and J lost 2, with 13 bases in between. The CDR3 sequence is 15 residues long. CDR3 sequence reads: CASSYPRGETYEQYF. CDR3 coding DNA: TGTGCCAGCAGTTACCCCCGGGGCGAGACCTACGAGCAGTACTTC.

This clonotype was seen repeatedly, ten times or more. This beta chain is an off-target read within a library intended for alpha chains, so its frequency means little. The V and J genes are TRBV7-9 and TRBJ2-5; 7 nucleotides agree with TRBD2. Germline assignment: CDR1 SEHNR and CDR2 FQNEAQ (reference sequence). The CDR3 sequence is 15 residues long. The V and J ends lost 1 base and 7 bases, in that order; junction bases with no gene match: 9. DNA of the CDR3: TGTGCCAGCAGCTTAGATTTTACGGGACTAAGGACCCAGTACTTC. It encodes CASSLDFTGLRTQYF. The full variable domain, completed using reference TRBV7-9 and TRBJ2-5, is DTGVSQNPRHKITKRGQNVTFRCDPISEHNRLYWYRQTLGQGPEFLTYFQNEAQLEKSRLLSDRFSAERPKGSFSTLEIQRTEQGDSAMYLCASSLDFTGLRTQYFGPGTRLLVL.

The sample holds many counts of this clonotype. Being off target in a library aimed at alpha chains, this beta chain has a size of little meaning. CDR3 region: CATSRVKTTGELFF. The DNA for the CDR3 is TGTGCCACCAGCAGAGTAAAGACAACCGGGGAGCTGTTTTTT. The chain employs TRBV15 and TRBJ2-2; no clear D. Germline V gene data show CDR1 as LNHNV and CDR2 as YYDKDF (reference sequence). CDR3 length equals 14 residues. V was cut by 1 base and J by 5 bases, with 8 bases left in between.